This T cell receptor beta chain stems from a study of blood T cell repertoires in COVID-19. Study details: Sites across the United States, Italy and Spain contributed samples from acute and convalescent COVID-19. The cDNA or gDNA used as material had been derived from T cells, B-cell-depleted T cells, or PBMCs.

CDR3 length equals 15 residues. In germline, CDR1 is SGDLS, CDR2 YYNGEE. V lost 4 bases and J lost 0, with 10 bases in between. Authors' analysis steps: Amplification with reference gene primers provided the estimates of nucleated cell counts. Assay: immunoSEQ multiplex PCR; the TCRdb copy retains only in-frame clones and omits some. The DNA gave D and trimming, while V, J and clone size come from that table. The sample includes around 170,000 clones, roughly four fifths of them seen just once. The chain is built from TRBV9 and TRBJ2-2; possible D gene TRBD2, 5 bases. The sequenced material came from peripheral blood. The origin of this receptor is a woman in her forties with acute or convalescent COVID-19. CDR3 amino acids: CASSLLDANTGELFF. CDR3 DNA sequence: TGTGCCAGCAGCTTACTAGACGCGAACACCGGGGAGCTGTTTTTT.